What follows are 9 T cell receptor beta chains derived from one specimen sequenced in a study of T-cell reconstitution after alpha-beta-depleted transplantation in children. A TCRbeta library incorporating unique molecular identifiers was prepared. TCRdb reanalysed the PCR reads using MiXCR and keeps one entry per CDR3 protein. The sample has approximately 200,000 distinct CDR3 sequences, roughly 6% seen once. The source material was PBMCs, sampled before TCRalphabeta/CD19-depleted stem cell transplant. The receptors here all came from a girl less than two years old with combined immunodeficiency, due to receive a stem cell transplant.

This clonotype was seen ten or more times. V gene TRBV28 combines with J gene TRBJ2-3; 7 nucleotides line up with TRBD1. With 5 bases clipped from V and 4 bases from J, the junction kept 6 bases outside the gene matches. The germline V gene encodes CDR1 MDHEN and CDR2 SYDVKM. The CDR3 contains 14 residues. The CDR3 DNA reads TGTGCCAGCAGTCCGCAGACAGGGCCAGATACGCAGTATTTT. Its protein product is CASSPQTGPDTQYF.

This clonotype was detected many times. V gene TRBV7-8 combines with J gene TRBJ2-1; D ambiguous. V lost 0 bases and J lost 7, with 10 bases in between. CDR1 is SGHVS and CDR2 is FQNEAQ in the germline V gene. This CDR3 spans 14 amino acids. The CDR3 sequence: CASSLAYSRNEQFF. The CDR3 DNA is TGTGCCAGCAGCTTAGCGTACTCCCGGAATGAGCAGTTCTTC.

The chain uses TRBV20-1 and TRBJ2-1; perhaps TRBD1 as D (5 bases). CDR3 length: 12 residues. CDR1 DFQATT and CDR2 SNEGSKA come from the germline V gene (reference sequence). The germline V and J ends were trimmed by 0 bases and 10 bases, with 10 bases remaining between them. The CDR3 loop reads CSARERGSEQFF. The CDR3 DNA follows: TGCAGTGCTAGAGAAAGGGGTTCCGAGCAGTTCTTC.

There are many counts of this clonotype. This chain links TRBV28 with TRBJ2-2; 9 bases agree with TRBD1. The CDR3 spans 15 residues. The ends lost 3 bases at V and 4 bases at J; junction bases unmatched: 3. Germline V CDR1 and CDR2: MDHEN, SYDVKM. In nucleotides, the CDR3 is TGTGCCAGCAGTTTCCGACAGGGGGGCACCGGGGAGCTGTTTTTT. Its translation: CASSFRQGGTGELFF. Full variable domain (rest looked up from reference TRBV28 and TRBJ2-2): DVKVTQSSRYLVKRTGEKVFLECVQDMDHENMFWYRQDPGLGLRLIYFSYDVKMKEKGDIPEGYSVSREKKERFSLILESASTNQTSMYLCASSFRQGGTGELFFGEGSRLTVL.

There are many counts of this clonotype. The chain has TRBV5-1 and TRBJ1-1; TRBD1 might be the D (5 bases). V was shortened by 8 bases and J by 1 base, with 12 bases between the two germline ends. The germline gives CDR1 SGHRS, CDR2 YFSETQ. CDR3 length: 13 amino acids. DNA of the CDR3: TGCGCCAGTTCGACAGAGAGGAACACTGAAGCTTTCTTT. This sequence encodes CASSTERNTEAFF. Looking up the rest from reference TRBV5-1 and TRBJ1-1 gives the full variable domain: KAGVTQTPRYLIKTRGQQVTLSCSPISGHRSVSWYQQTPGQGLQFLFEYFSETQRNKGNFPGRFSGRQFSNSRSEMNVSTLELGDSALYLCASSTERNTEAFFGQGTRLTVV.

In this sample, this clonotype turned up many times. The chain has TRBV5-5 and TRBJ2-1; D is uncertain. In germline, CDR1 is SGHKS, CDR2 YYEKEE (reference sequence). This CDR3 has 13 amino acids. Trimming cost V 0 bases and J 6 bases, with 7 bases left between them. This chain's CDR3 is CASSLAWANEQFF. The DNA of the CDR3 is TGTGCCAGCAGCTTGGCCTGGGCCAATGAGCAGTTCTTC.

This clonotype was seen ten or more times. This chain uses TRBV11-2 with TRBJ1-1; possible D gene TRBD1, 5 bases. This CDR3 has 13 amino acids. The germline V gene has CDR1 SGHAT and CDR2 FQNNGV. V was cut by 2 bases and J by 1 base, with 5 bases left in between. The CDR3 spells CASSLTGNTEAFF. DNA for the CDR3: TGTGCCAGCAGCTTAACAGGGAACACTGAAGCTTTCTTT.

Details on this clonotype: In this CDR3 the conserved last residue, phenylalanine or tryptophan, is missing, so a read error is likely. The V call is TRBV27, the J call TRBJ2-1, with TRBD2 matching 10 bases. V lost 2 bases and J lost 4; bases outside the gene matches: 5. Germline values: CDR1 MNHEY, CDR2 SMNVEV (reference sequence). There are 16 residues in the CDR3. CDR3 sequence (DNA): TGTGCCAGCAGTTTAAGAGCGGGAGGGCCTTACAATGAGCAGTTCTCC. Encoded protein: CASSLRAGGPYNEQFS.

The sample holds many counts of this clonotype. The rearrangement joins TRBV15 to TRBJ2-1; D not resolved. V dropped 1 base and J dropped 2 bases, with 12 bases sitting between them. The CDR3 sequence is 16 residues long. Germline V gene lookup returns CDR1 LNHNV and CDR2 YYDKDF (reference sequence). CDR3 sequence reads: CATSRVARPTYNEQFF. The DNA of the CDR3 is TGTGCCACCAGCAGAGTTGCCCGGCCGACCTACAATGAGCAGTTCTTC.